Listed below are T cell receptor beta chains from one sample, sequenced in a study of shared clonotypes between healthy human individuals. Clones were sequenced by immunoSEQ multiplex PCR, and TCRdb holds only the in-frame ones, with some missing. Of around 2.5 million clones in the sample, approximately 93% were seen once. Sequences were obtained from naive CD4+ T cells from PBMCs. The source of these receptors is a man younger than 30 in good health. Some clones in this sample may be carry-over from other donors' samples. CDR3s include the opening cysteine and the closing phenylalanine or tryptophan.

TRBV7-6	TRBJ1-4	CASSATGTGYEKLFF
TRBV7-9	TRBJ1-2	CASSPGPTSYGYTF
TRBV6-1	TRBJ1-4	CASGRQGAQGEKLFF
TRBV5-8	TRBJ1-4	CASSSTGFGEKLFF
TRBV5-1	TRBJ1-1	CASSSGPQVNTEAFF
TRBV25-1	TRBJ1-1	CASSQDRDNTEAFF
TRBV25-1	TRBJ1-2	CASSEGQGPGYTF
TRBV6-6	TRBJ1-4	CASNVQLGGGKLFF
TRBV15	TRBJ2-7	CATRPTPYGETGGEQYF
TRBV7-7	TRBJ2-1	CASSLGGTQGNEQFF
TRBV6-5	TRBJ1-4	CASSNRGKLFF
TRBV6-1	TRBJ2-3	CASSGSGMGPTDTQYF
TRBV2	TRBJ2-5	CASSVGVTPQETQYF
TRBV5-4	TRBJ1-1	CASSPGQVFTEAFF
TRBV11-3	TRBJ1-1	CASSLPGNTEAFF
TRBV11-2	TRBJ2-1	CASSPLQGSFEQFF
TRBV7-9	TRBJ2-2	CASSFSAALELFF
TRBV4-2	TRBJ1-5	CASSQDARARQPQHF
TRBV18	TRBJ1-2	CASSRSGTVNYGYTF
TRBV28	TRBJ2-2	CASSLFPGRDTGELFF
TRBV7-9	TRBJ1-5	CASSSTGDQPQHF
TRBV19	TRBJ1-1	CASSINLGVNTEAFF
TRBV15	TRBJ2-1	CATSRSGTSGTPRGNEQFF
TRBV6-6	TRBJ2-7	CASATDRQGREQYF
TRBV19	TRBJ1-4	CASSIQGRTNEKLFF
TRBV28	TRBJ2-6	CASRADQGAPGANVLTF
TRBV30	TRBJ1-6	CAWRSSYNSPLHF
TRBV14	TRBJ1-5	CASSLRPGQGNVSNQPQHF
TRBV27	TRBJ2-3	CASSSPPDTQYF
TRBV11-2	TRBJ1-1	CASSFRPTSNTEAFF
TRBV28	TRBJ2-3	CASKKGGPTDTQYF
TRBV19	TRBJ1-5	CASSIPGGDRPQHF
TRBV2	TRBJ2-4	CASGNRGSAKNIQYF
TRBV15	TRBJ1-5	CATSRDLAQPQHF
TRBV9	TRBJ2-2	CASSVPGQATRTGELFF
TRBV29-1	TRBJ2-3	CSVESGGTDTQYF
TRBV25-1	TRBJ1-1	CASSEGGTEAFF